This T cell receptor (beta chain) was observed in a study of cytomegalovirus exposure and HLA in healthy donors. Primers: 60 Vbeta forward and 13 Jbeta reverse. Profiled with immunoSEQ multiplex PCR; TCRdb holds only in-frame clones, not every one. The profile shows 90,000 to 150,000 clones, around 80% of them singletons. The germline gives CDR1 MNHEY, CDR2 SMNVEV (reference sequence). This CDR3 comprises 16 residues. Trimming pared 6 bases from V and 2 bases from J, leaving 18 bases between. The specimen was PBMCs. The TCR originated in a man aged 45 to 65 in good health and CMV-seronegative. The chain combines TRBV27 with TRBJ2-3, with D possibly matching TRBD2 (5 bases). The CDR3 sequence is CASSGRAPIYTDTQYF. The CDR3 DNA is TGTGCCAGCAGCGGGCGGGCTCCGATTTACACAGATACGCAGTATTTT.